The subject of this entry is one T cell receptor beta chain. Its antigen remains unknown. The CDR3 runs to 13 residues. CDR1 is MNHEY, CDR2 SMNVEV, per germline (reference sequence). V was cut by 3 bases and J by 4 bases, with 9 bases left in between. These data belong to a study of T cell responses to AZD1222 COVID-19 vaccine. Across the whole study: Second doses were pooled across both intervals (about 4 or about 12 weeks).

The data were produced by immunoSEQ multiplex PCR, yet TCRdb's version contains in-frame clones alone and is incomplete. Of 85,000 to 110,000 clones detected, about nine tenths appear once; the ten largest clones hold over 40%. Whole-study findings and limits: Unmutated variant regions are reportedly targeted by nearly half of spike-specific TCRs. Clonal diversity was possibly underestimated, and white British individuals and females predominated among donors.

J is TRBJ1-2 and V is TRBV27; D may be TRBD1 (6 bases). Sequences were derived from peripheral blood, sampled on day 0 of AZD1222 vaccination. This TCR came from an adult in good health. CDR3 sequence reads: CASSLTGLYGYTF. Here the CDR3 DNA reads TGTGCCAGCAGTTTGACAGGACTCTATGGCTACACCTTC.